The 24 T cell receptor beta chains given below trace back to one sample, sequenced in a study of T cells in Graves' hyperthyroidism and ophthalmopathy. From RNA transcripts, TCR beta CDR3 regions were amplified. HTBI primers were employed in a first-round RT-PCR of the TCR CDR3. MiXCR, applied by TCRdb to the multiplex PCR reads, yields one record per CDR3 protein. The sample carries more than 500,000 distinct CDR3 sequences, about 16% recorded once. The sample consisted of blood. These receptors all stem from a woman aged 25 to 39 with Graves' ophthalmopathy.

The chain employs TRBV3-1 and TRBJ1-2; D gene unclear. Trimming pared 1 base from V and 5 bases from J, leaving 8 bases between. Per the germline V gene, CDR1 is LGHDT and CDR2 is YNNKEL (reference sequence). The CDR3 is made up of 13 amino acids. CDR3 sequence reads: CASSQGAEYGYTF. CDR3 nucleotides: TGTGCCAGCAGCCAAGGGGCCGAGTATGGCTACACCTTC.

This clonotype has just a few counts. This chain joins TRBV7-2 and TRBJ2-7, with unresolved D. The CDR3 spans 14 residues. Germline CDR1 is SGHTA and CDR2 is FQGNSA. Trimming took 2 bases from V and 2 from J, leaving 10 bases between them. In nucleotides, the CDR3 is TGTGCCAGCAGCTTAAGGGCGGACCCCTACGAGCAGTACTTC. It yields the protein CASSLRADPYEQYF.

CDR3 nucleotide sequence: TGTGCCTGGGGCGTGCAAGGGACAGGGGGCGCGGTATATACGCAGTATTTT. Protein: CAWGVQGTGGAVYTQYF. The V gene is TRBV30, the J gene TRBJ2-3; TRBD1 matches 12 bases. This CDR3 has 17 residues. Germline CDR1 and CDR2: GTSNPN and SVGIG (reference sequence). Losses at the gene ends were 5 bases for V and 7 bases for J; bases not matched to a gene: 16.

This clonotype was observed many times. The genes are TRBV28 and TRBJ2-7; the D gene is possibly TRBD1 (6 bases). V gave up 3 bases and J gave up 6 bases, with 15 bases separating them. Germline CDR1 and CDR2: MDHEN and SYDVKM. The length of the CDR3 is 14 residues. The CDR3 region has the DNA TGTGCCAGCAGTTTTTGGCAGGGGAAGGGCGAGCAGTACTTC. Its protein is CASSFWQGKGEQYF.

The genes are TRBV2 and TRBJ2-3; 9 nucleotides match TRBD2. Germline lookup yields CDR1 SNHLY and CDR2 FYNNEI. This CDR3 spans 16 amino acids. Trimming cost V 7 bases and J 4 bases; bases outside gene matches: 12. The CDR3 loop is CASIGVLSGGADTQYF. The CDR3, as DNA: TGTGCCAGCATCGGGGTTCTTAGCGGGGGCGCAGATACGCAGTATTTT. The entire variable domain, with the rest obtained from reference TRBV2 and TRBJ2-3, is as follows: EPEVTQTPSHQVTQMGQEVILRCVPISNHLYFYWYRQILGQKVEFLVSFYNNEISEKSEIFDDQFSVERPDGSNFTLKIRSTKLEDSAMYFCASIGVLSGGADTQYFGPGTRLTVL.

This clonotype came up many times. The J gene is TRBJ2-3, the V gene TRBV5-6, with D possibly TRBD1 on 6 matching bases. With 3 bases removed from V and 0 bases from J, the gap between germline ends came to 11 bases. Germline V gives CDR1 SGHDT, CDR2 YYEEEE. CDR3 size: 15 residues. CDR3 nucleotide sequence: TGTGCCAGCAGCTCGTACAGGGAGAGCACAGATACGCAGTATTTT. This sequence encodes CASSSYRESTDTQYF.

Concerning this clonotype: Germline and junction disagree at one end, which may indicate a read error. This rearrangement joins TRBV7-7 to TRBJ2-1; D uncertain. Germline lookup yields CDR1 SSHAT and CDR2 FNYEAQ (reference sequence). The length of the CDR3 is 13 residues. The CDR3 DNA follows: TGTGCTAGCAGTTCGTCCCCAAAAAATGAGCAGTTCTTC. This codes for CASSSSPKNEQFF. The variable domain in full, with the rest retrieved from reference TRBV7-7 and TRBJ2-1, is GAGVSQSPRYKVTKRGQDVTLRCDPISSHATLYWYQQALGQGPEFLTYFNYEAQPDKSGLPSDRFSAERPEGSISTLTIQRTEQRDSAMYRCASSSSPKNEQFFGPGTRLTVL.

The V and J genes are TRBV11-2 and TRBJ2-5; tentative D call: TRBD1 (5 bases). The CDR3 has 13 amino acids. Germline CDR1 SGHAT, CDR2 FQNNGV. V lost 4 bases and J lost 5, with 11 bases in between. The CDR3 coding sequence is TGTGCCAGCAGCTCGCAGGGAATGGAGACCCAGTACTTC. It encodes CASSSQGMETQYF.

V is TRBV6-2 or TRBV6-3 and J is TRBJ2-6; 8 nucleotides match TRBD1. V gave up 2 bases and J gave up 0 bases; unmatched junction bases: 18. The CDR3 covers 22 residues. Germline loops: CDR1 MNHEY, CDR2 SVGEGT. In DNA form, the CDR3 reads TGTGCCAGCAGTTACCTACCTTGGGGACAGGAGAAAATAAGCTCTGGGGCCAACGTCCTGACTTTC. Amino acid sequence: CASSYLPWGQEKISSGANVLTF.

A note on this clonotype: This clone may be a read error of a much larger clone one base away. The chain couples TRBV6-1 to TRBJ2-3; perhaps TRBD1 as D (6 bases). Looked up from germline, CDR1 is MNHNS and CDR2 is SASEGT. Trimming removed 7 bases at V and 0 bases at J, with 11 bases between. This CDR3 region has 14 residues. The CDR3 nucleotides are TGTGCCAGCAACAGGGACGGTAGCACAGATACGCAGTATTTT. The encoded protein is CASNRDGSTDTQYF.

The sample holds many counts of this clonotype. CDR3 nucleotide sequence: TGTGCCAGCAGTCTTCGTGGTACCTACAATGAGCAGTTCTTC. This codes for CASSLRGTYNEQFF. J is TRBJ2-1 and V is TRBV12-3 or TRBV12-4; no reliable D call. V was pared by 5 bases and J by 2 bases, with 10 bases between. The CDR3 sequence is 14 residues long.

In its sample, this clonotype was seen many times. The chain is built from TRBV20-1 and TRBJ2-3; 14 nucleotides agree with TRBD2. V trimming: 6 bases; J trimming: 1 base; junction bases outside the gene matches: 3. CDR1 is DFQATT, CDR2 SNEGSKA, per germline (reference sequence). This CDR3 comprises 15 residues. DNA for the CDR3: TGCAGTGCCGGGACTAGCGGGAGCCGCACAGATACGCAGTATTTT. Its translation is CSAGTSGSRTDTQYF.

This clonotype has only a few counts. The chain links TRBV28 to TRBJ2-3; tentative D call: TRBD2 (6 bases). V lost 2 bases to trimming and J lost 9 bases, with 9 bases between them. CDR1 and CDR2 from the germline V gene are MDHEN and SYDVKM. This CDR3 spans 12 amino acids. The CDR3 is CASSLAGRTQYF. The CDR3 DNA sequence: TGTGCCAGCAGTTTAGCAGGGAGGACGCAGTATTTT.

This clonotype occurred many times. DNA for the CDR3: TGTGCCAGCAGCCCCCTAGGACTCAACAATGAGCAGTTCTTC. Translation gives CASSPLGLNNEQFF. The chain employs TRBV14 and TRBJ2-1; D might be TRBD2 (5 bases). Trimming pared 4 bases from V and 5 bases from J, leaving 12 bases between. Germline CDR1 and CDR2: SGHDN and FVKESK. CDR3 length equals 14 residues.

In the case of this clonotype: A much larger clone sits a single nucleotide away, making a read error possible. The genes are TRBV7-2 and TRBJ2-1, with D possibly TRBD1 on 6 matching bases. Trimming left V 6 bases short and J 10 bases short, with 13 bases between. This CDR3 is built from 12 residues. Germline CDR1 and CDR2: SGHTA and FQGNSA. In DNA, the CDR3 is TGTACCAGCAGATATTCACAGGGAGAGCAGTTCTTC. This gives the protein CTSRYSQGEQFF.

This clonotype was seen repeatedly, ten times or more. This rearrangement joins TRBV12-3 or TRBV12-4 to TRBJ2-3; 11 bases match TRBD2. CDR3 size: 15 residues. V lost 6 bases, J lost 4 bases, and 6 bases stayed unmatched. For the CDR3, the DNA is TGTGCCAGCAGCTTTACTAGCGGGAGTGCAGATACGCAGTATTTT. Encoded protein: CASSFTSGSADTQYF.

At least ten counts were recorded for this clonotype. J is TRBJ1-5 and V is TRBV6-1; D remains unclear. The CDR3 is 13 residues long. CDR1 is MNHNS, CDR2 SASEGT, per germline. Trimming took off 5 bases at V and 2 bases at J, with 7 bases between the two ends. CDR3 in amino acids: CASSQDGNQPQHF. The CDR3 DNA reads TGTGCCAGCAGTCAAGATGGCAATCAGCCCCAGCATTTT.

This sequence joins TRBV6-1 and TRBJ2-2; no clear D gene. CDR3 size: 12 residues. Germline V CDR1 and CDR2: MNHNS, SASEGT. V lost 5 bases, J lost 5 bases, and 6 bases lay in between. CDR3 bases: TGTGCCAGCAGTTCCAAAACCGGGGAGCTGTTTTTT. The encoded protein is CASSSKTGELFF.

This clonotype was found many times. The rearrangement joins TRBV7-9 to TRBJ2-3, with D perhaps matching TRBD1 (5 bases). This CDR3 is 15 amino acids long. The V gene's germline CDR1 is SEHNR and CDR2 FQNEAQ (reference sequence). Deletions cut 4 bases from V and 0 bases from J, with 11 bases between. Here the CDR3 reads CASSSTGYSTDTQYF. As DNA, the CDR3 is TGTGCCAGCAGCTCCACAGGATATAGCACAGATACGCAGTATTTT. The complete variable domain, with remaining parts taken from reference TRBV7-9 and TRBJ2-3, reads DTGVSQNPRHKITKRGQNVTFRCDPISEHNRLYWYRQTLGQGPEFLTYFQNEAQLEKSRLLSDRFSAERPKGSFSTLEIQRTEQGDSAMYLCASSSTGYSTDTQYFGPGTRLTVL.

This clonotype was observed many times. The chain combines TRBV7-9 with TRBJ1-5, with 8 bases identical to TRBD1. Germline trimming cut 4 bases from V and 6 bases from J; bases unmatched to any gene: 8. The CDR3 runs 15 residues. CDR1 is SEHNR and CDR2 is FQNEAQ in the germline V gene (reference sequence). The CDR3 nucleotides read TGTGCCAGCAGCTCAGGACAGGGCGGGAGTCAGCCCCAGCATTTT. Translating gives CASSSGQGGSQPQHF.

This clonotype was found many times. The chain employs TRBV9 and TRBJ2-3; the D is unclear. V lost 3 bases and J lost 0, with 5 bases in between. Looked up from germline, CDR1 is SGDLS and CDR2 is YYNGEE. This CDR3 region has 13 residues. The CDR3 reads CASSATSTDTQYF. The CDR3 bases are TGTGCCAGCAGCGCCACTAGCACAGATACGCAGTATTTT.

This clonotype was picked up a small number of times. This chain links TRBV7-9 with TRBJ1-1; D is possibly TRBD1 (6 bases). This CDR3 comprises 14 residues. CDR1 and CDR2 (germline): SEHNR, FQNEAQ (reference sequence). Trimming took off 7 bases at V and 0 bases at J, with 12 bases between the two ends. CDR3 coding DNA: TGTGCCAGCACCCCAGGGACAATGAACACTGAAGCTTTCTTT. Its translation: CASTPGTMNTEAFF.

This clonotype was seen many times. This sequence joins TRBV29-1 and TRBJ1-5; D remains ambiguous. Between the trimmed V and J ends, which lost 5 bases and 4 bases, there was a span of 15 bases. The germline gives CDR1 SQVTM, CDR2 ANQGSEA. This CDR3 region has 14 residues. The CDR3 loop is CSVSTTAANQPQHF. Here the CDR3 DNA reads TGCAGCGTTAGTACGACGGCGGCTAATCAGCCCCAGCATTTT.

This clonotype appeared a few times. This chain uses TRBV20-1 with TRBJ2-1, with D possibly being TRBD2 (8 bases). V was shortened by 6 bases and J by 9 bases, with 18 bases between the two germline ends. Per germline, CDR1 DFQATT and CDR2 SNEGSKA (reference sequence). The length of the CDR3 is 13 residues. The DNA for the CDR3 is TGCAGTGCCACGGAGGGGGCGGGAGGTGAGCAGTTCTTC. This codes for CSATEGAGGEQFF.